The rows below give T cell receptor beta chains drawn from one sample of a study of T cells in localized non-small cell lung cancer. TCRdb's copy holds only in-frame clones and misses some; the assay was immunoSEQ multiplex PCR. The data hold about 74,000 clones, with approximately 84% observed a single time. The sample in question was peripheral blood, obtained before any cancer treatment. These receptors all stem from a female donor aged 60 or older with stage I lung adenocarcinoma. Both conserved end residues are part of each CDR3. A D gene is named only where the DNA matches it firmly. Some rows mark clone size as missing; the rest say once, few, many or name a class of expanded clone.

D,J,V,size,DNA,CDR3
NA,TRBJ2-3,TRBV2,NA,TGTGCCAGGGACTCCCTCGGCACAGATACGCAGTATTTT,CARDSLGTDTQYF
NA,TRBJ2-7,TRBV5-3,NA,TGTGCCAGCAGCCCGGACGGGGACCACTACGAGCAGTACTTC,CASSPDGDHYEQYF
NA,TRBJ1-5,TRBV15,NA,TGTGCCACCAGCAGAGCGGTAGGGTTCAATCAGCCCCAGCATTTT,CATSRAVGFNQPQHF
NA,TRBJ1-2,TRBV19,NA,TGTGCCAGTAGTATAGATCGATCCTCTAACTATGGCTACACCTTC,CASSIDRSSNYGYTF
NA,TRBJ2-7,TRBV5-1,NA,TGCGCCAGCAGCTTCAGGGACACTAACTACGAGCAGTACTTC,CASSFRDTNYEQYF
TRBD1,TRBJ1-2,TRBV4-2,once,TGTGCCAGCAGCCAAAGTACAGGGGGCCCCTGGGGCTACACCTTC,CASSQSTGGPWGYTF
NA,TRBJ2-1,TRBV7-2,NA,TGTGCCAGCAGCTTAATGTGGGGGGTATACAATGAGCAGTTCTTC,CASSLMWGVYNEQFF
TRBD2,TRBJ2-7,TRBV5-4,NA,TGTGCCAGCAGCCCCACTAGCGGGGATCTCGTCTACGAGCAGTACTTC,CASSPTSGDLVYEQYF
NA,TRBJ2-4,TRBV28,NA,TGTGCCAGCAGTTCCTACAGGGTGGTTAAGCAGTACTTC,CASSSYRVVKQYF
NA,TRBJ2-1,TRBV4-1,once,TGCGCCAGCAGCCAAGGGGCGGCCTGGGATAGCGAGCAGTTCTTC,CASSQGAAWDSEQFF
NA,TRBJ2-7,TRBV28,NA,TGTGCCAGCAGTTTAACTGCCCTCAAGTATGGCTACGAGCAGTACTTC,CASSLTALKYGYEQYF
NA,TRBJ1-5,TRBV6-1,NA,TGTGCCAGCAGTGTAGCCGATAGCAATCAGCCCCAGCATTTT,CASSVADSNQPQHF
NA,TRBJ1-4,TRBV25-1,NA,TGTGCCAGCGGATATTTCCGCGGAACTAATGAAAAACTGTTTTTT,CASGYFRGTNEKLFF
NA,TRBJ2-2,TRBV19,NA,TGTGCCAGTACCGCAAGAGGGGAGCTGTTTTTT,CASTARGELFF
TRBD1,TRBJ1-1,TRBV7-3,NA,TGTGCCAGCAGCGCCGTTTGGGCTGGACAGGGGAACACTGAAGCTTTCTTT,CASSAVWAGQGNTEAFF
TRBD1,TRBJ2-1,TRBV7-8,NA,TGTGCCAGCAGACTCCGGACAGGGGGCGTCATTGAGAATGAGCAGTTCTTC,CASRLRTGGVIENEQFF
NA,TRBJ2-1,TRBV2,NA,TGTGCCAGCAGGAGGGGTACGCGAAGGTCCTACAATGAGCAGTTCTTC,CASRRGTRRSYNEQFF
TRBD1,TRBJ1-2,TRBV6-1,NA,TGTGCCAGCAGGGACAGGGGGCGGATCTATGGCTACACCTTC,CASRDRGRIYGYTF
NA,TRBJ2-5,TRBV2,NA,TGTGCCAGCAGTGAAGAGGAAGAGACCCAGTACTTC,CASSEEEETQYF
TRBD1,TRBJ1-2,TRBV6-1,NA,TGTGCCAGCAGTGAGACAGGGTGGGCTAACTATGGCTACACCTTC,CASSETGWANYGYTF
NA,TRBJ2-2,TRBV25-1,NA,TGTGCCAGCAGCGGGATGGGGGACCGGGAGCTGTTTTTT,CASSGMGDRELFF
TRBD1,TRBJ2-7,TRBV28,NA,TGTGCCAGCAGTCCGGGACAGAACTACGAGCAGTACTTC,CASSPGQNYEQYF
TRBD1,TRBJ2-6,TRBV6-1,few,TGTGCCAGCACACAGGGGTCCTCTGGGGCCAACGTCCTGACTTTC,CASTQGSSGANVLTF
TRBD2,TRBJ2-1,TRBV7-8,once,TGTGCCAGCAGCTCATATACTAGCGGGGGTTACAATGAGCAGTTCTTC,CASSSYTSGGYNEQFF
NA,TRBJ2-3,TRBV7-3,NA,TGTGCCAGCAGCCCCGGGCTCTCTAGCACAGATACGCAGTATTTT,CASSPGLSSTDTQYF
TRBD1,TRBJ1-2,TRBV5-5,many,TGTGCCAGCAGGGGCGAAAGGGGACAGGACAATATTTACTATGGCTACACCTTC,CASRGERGQDNIYYGYTF
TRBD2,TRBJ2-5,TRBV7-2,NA,TGTGCCAGCAGCCTCGGGACTAGCGGGAGTAAGACCCAGTACTTC,CASSLGTSGSKTQYF
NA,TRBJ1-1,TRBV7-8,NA,TGTGCCAGCAGCTCGAACAGGGCTAACACTGAAGCTTTCTTT,CASSSNRANTEAFF
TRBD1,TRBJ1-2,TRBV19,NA,TGTGCCAGTAGTGGCCGAACAACAGGGGGCTATGGCTACACCTTC,CASSGRTTGGYGYTF
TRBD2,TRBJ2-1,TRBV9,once,TGTGCCAGCAGCTTCCGACTAGCGGGGGGGCGGTACAATGAGCAGTTCTTC,CASSFRLAGGRYNEQFF
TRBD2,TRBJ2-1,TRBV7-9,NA,TGTGCCAGCAGCTCCAGGACTAGCGGGAGGCACGGGGAGCAGTTCTTC,CASSSRTSGRHGEQFF
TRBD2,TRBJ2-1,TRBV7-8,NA,TGTGCCAGCAGCTTAGGGAGACTAGCGGGATACAATGAGCAGTTCTTC,CASSLGRLAGYNEQFF
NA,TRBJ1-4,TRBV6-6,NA,TGTGCCAGCAGTTATGGGCAGACAACGGAAAAACTGTTTTTT,CASSYGQTTEKLFF
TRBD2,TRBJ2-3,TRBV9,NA,TGTGCCAGCAGCTCAGGACTAGCGGGAGGGCCAGGTGATACGCAGTATTTT,CASSSGLAGGPGDTQYF
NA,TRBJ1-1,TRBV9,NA,TGTGCCAGCAGCGCCCCCGGGGGGGGCACTGAAGCTTTCTTT,CASSAPGGGTEAFF
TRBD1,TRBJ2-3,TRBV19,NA,TGTGCCAGTACCCGGACAGGGGATTGGGGCACAGATACGCAGTATTTT,CASTRTGDWGTDTQYF
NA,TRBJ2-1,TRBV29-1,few,TGCAGCGTCCACGAGGTGGGGGCTATGGGCAATGAGCAGTTCTTC,CSVHEVGAMGNEQFF
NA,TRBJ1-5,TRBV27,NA,TGTGCCAGCAGTTTGAGGCAGGGAAATCAGCCCCAGCATTTT,CASSLRQGNQPQHF
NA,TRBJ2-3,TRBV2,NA,TGTGCCAGCAGTGGTGGGGTGGGCGGCCTAGATACGCAGTATTTT,CASSGGVGGLDTQYF
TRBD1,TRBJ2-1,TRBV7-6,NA,TGTGCCAGCAGCTGGGACAGGGGGCCCTACAATGAGCAGTTCTTC,CASSWDRGPYNEQFF
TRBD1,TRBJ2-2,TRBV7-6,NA,TGTGCCAGCAGCTCCGGACAGGGTTATACCGGGGAGCTGTTTTTT,CASSSGQGYTGELFF
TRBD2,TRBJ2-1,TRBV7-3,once,TGTGCCAGCAGCTTAACTAGCGGGGGGGCCAATGAGCAGTTCTTC,CASSLTSGGANEQFF
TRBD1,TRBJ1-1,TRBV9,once,TGTGCCAGCAGCGGGAGGACAGGAGGGGAAGCTTTCTTT,CASSGRTGGEAFF